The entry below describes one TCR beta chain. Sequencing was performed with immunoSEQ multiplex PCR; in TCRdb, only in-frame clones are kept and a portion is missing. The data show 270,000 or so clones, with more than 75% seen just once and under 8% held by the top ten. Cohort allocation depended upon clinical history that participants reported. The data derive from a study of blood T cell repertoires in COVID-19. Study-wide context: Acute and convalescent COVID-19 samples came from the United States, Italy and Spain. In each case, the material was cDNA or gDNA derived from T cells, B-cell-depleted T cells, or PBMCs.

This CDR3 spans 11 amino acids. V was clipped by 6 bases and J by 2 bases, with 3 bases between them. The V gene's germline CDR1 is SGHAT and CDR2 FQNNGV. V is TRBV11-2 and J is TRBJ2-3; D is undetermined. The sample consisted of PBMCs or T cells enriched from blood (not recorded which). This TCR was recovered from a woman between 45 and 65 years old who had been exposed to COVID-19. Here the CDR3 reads CASRATDTQYF. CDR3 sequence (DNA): TGTGCCAGCAGGGCCACAGATACGCAGTATTTT. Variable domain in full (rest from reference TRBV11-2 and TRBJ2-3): EAGVAQSPRYKIIEKRQSVAFWCNPISGHATLYWYQQILGQGPKLLIQFQNNGVVDDSQLPKDRFSAERLKGVDSTLKIQPAKLEDSAVYLCASRATDTQYFGPGTRLTVL.